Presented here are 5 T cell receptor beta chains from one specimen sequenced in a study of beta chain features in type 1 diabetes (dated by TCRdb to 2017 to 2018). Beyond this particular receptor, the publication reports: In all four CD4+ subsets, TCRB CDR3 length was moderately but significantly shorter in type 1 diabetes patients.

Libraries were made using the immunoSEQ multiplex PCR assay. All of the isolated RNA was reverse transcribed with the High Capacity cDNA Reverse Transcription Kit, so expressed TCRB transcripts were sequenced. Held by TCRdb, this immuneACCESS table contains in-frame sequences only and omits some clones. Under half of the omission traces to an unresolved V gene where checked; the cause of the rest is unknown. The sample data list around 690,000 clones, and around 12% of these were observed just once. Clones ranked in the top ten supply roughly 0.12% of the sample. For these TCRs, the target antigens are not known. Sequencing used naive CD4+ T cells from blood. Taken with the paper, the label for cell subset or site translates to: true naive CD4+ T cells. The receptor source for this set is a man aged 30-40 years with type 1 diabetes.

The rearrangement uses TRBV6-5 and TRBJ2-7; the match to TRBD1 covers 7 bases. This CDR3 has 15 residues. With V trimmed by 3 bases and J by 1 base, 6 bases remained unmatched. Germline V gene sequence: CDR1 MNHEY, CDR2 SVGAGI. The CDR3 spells CASSYGDRESYEQYF. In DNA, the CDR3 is TGTGCCAGCAGTTATGGTGACAGGGAGTCCTACGAGCAGTACTTC.

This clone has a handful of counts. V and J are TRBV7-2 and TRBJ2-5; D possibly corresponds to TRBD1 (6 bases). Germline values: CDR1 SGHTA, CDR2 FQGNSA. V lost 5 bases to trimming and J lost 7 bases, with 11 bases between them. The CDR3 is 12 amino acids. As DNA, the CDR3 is TGTGCCAGCAGCCCCAGGGGCGGGACCCAGTACTTC. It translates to CASSPRGGTQYF.

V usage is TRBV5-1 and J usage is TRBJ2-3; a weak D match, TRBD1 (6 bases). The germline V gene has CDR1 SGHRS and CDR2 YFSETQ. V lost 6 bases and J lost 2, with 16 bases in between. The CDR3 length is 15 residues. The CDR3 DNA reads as TGCGCCAGCACCCGAGGGCAGGGGCACACAGATACGCAGTATTTT. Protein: CASTRGQGHTDTQYF.

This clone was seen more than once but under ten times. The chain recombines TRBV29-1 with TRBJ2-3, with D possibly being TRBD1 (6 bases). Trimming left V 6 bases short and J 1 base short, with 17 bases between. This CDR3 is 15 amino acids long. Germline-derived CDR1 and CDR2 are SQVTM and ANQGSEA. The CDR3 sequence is CSVQGRGAGTDTQYF. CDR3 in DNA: TGCAGCGTGCAGGGGAGAGGGGCCGGCACAGATACGCAGTATTTT.

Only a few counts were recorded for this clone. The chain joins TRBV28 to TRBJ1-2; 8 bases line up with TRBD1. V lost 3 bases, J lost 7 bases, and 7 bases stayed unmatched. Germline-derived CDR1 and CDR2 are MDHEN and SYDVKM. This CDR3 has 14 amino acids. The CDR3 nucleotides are TGTGCCAGCAGTTTGGGACAGGCCATGGGTGGCTACACCTTC. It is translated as CASSLGQAMGGYTF.